The 25 T cell receptor beta chains in this list originate from one sample, sequenced in a study of T cell responses to AZD1222 COVID-19 vaccine. Clones were sequenced by immunoSEQ multiplex PCR, and TCRdb holds only the in-frame ones, with some missing. The profile covers more than 95,000 clones, with roughly 88% appearing a single time and 2% to 3% taken by the ten largest. This material consisted of peripheral blood, taken on day 0 of AZD1222 vaccination. The receptors originated from an adult in good health.

CDR3 sequence (DNA): TGTGCCAGCGGGGGAACCACCTTGAGGGATAGGTATGGCTACACCTTC. This sequence encodes CASGGTTLRDRYGYTF. The chain recombines TRBV2 with TRBJ1-2; tentatively, D is TRBD1 (5 bases). Trimming took 8 bases from V and 5 from J, leaving 24 bases between them. CDR1 and CDR2 (germline): SNHLY, FYNNEI. This CDR3 region has 16 residues. Full variable domain (missing parts from reference TRBV2 and TRBJ1-2): EPEVTQTPSHQVTQMGQEVILRCVPISNHLYFYWYRQILGQKVEFLVSFYNNEISEKSEIFDDQFSVERPDGSNFTLKIRSTKLEDSAMYFCASGGTTLRDRYGYTFGSGTRLTVV.

The rearrangement uses TRBV5-6 and TRBJ1-2, with 7 bases fitting TRBD1. Trimming cost V 4 bases and J 5 bases; bases outside gene matches: 8. CDR1 is SGHDT, CDR2 YYEEEE, per germline. This CDR3 region has 14 residues. CDR3 protein: CASSGREQGYGYTF. The CDR3 DNA sequence: TGTGCCAGCAGCGGACGGGAACAGGGGTATGGCTACACCTTC.

The genes are TRBV3-1 (or the pseudogene TRBV3-2) and TRBJ1-5; no clear D. Germline CDR1 and CDR2: LGHDT and YNNKEL (reference sequence). V dropped 5 bases and J dropped 2 bases, with 16 bases sitting between them. CDR3 length: 16 residues. The CDR3 sequence: CASSSGPPGGNQPQHF. The CDR3 bases are TGTGCCAGCAGCTCCGGCCCCCCTGGAGGCAATCAGCCCCAGCATTTT.

The genes are TRBV7-2 and TRBJ2-3; D not certain. CDR1 is SGHTA, CDR2 FQGNSA, per germline. CDR3 length: 14 amino acids. The ends were cut back, 5 bases at V and 0 bases at J, with 9 bases in the middle. Here the CDR3 DNA reads TGTGCCAGCAGCCTGGGCCCTAGCACAGATACGCAGTATTTT. Its protein product is CASSLGPSTDTQYF.

This clone was picked up one time. The V call is TRBV13, the J call TRBJ2-1, with a possible D match to TRBD2 (5 bases). Deletions cut 0 bases from V and 7 bases from J, with 13 bases between. The length of the CDR3 is 15 residues. The germline V gene has CDR1 PRHDT and CDR2 FYEKMQ (reference sequence). The CDR3 here is CASSLGVLGPNEQFF. The DNA for the CDR3 is TGTGCCAGCAGCTTAGGAGTACTAGGCCCTAATGAGCAGTTCTTC.

The chain employs TRBV4-3 and TRBJ1-4, with 8 positions matching TRBD1. V lost 6 bases, J lost 6 bases, and 6 bases stayed unmatched. The germline V gene encodes CDR1 LGHNA and CDR2 YSLEER. This CDR3 comprises 14 residues. The CDR3 coding sequence is TGCGCCAGCAGTCGGGACAGGTTGGATGAAAAACTGTTTTTT. Its protein product is CASSRDRLDEKLFF.

V gene TRBV12-3 or TRBV12-4 combines with J gene TRBJ2-7; D is perhaps TRBD1 or TRBD2 (5 bases each). Trimming removed 3 bases at V and 4 bases at J, with 7 bases between. The CDR3 covers 12 residues. Here the CDR3 DNA reads TGTGCCAGCAGTTTTGGGGGTTACGAGCAGTACTTC. Translating it yields CASSFGGYEQYF.

This rearrangement joins TRBV12-3 or TRBV12-4 to TRBJ2-3; no clear D gene. The CDR3 totals 10 residues. The ends were cut back, 6 bases at V and 2 bases at J, with 0 bases in the middle. CDR3 bases: TGTGCCAGCAGCACAGATACGCAGTATTTT. It translates to CASSTDTQYF.

The genes are TRBV5-6 and TRBJ1-3; a possible D gene is TRBD1 (5 bases). CDR1 is SGHDT, CDR2 YYEEEE, per germline. Trimming left V 6 bases short and J 3 bases short, with 16 bases between. This CDR3 has 15 amino acids. CDR3 amino acids: CASNGAPGFGNTIYF. DNA of the CDR3: TGTGCCAGCAACGGGGCACCGGGGTTTGGAAACACCATATATTTT.

This clone has just one count. V gene TRBV19 combines with J gene TRBJ2-1; D gene ambiguous. The germline gives CDR1 LNHDA, CDR2 SQIVND (reference sequence). V dropped 3 bases and J dropped 4 bases, with 7 bases sitting between them. This CDR3 is built from 13 residues. This CDR3 is CASSMGPYNEQFF. The DNA of the CDR3 is TGTGCCAGTAGTATGGGTCCATACAATGAGCAGTTCTTC.

This clone has a single count. V and J are TRBV19 and TRBJ1-1, with no clear D. The CDR3 has 14 amino acids. Trimming removed 6 bases at V and 4 bases at J, with 15 bases between. Germline V CDR1 and CDR2: LNHDA, SQIVND (reference sequence). The CDR3 reads CASSNLEMFTEAFF. CDR3 DNA: TGTGCCAGTAGCAATCTAGAAATGTTCACTGAAGCTTTCTTT.

This clone has only one observation. The V gene is TRBV25-1, the J gene TRBJ2-3, with 9 bases fitting TRBD1. With V trimmed by 5 bases and J by 5 bases, 5 bases remained unmatched. CDR3 length equals 14 residues. Germline lookup yields CDR1 MGHDK and CDR2 SYGVNS. The CDR3: CASSTTGGGDTQYF. CDR3 DNA sequence: TGTGCCAGCAGTACAACAGGGGGCGGAGATACGCAGTATTTT.

V usage is TRBV2 and J usage is TRBJ2-7; 10 bases agree with TRBD1. The V and J ends lost 5 bases and 1 base, in that order; junction bases with no gene match: 5. Germline loops: CDR1 SNHLY, CDR2 FYNNEI. The CDR3 runs to 15 residues. The CDR3 DNA reads TGTGCCAGCAGTCCCGGGACAGGGGTTTCCTACGAGCAGTACTTC. This gives the protein CASSPGTGVSYEQYF.

Here the CDR3 DNA reads TGCGCCAGCAGCTTGGACCCGTTAGGCACAGATACGCAGTATTTT. It codes for CASSLDPLGTDTQYF. The chain combines TRBV5-1 with TRBJ2-3; no firm D call. There are 15 residues in the CDR3. The germline V gene has CDR1 SGHRS and CDR2 YFSETQ. V gave up 0 bases and J gave up 1 base, with 9 bases separating them.

The chain carries TRBV27 and TRBJ2-5; 9 bases are shared with TRBD2. Germline assignment: CDR1 MNHEY and CDR2 SMNVEV (reference sequence). CDR3 length: 14 residues. Trimming at V came to 5 bases and at J to 4 bases, leaving 5 bases not matched to a gene. In nucleotides, the CDR3 is TGTGCCAGCAGTCCTAGCGGGATTGGAGAGACCCAGTACTTC. Translation gives CASSPSGIGETQYF.

The chain links TRBV28 to TRBJ1-4; possibly TRBD1 for D (6 bases). This CDR3 is built from 15 residues. The germline gives CDR1 MDHEN, CDR2 SYDVKM. Trimming stripped 6 bases from V and 3 bases from J, with 14 bases between. This CDR3 is CASRYQGRSNEKLFF. The CDR3 region has the DNA TGTGCCAGCAGGTATCAGGGGCGGTCTAATGAAAAACTGTTTTTT. The full variable domain, rest sourced from reference TRBV28 and TRBJ1-4, is DVKVTQSSRYLVKRTGEKVFLECVQDMDHENMFWYRQDPGLGLRLIYFSYDVKMKEKGDIPEGYSVSREKKERFSLILESASTNQTSMYLCASRYQGRSNEKLFFGSGTQLSVL.

The CDR3 loop is CASSLDWTGQINQPQHF. The CDR3, as DNA: TGTGCCAGCAGCTTGGATTGGACAGGGCAAATAAATCAGCCCCAGCATTTT. The chain joins TRBV5-6 to TRBJ1-5, with 8 positions matching TRBD1. Losses at the gene ends were 0 bases for V and 4 bases for J; bases not matched to a gene: 9. The germline gives CDR1 SGHDT, CDR2 YYEEEE. The CDR3 runs 17 residues.

This chain joins TRBV13 and TRBJ2-7; possible D gene TRBD1, 6 bases. The CDR3 contains 18 residues. The V and J ends lost 0 bases and 2 bases respectively, with 20 bases between them. Germline CDR1 is PRHDT and CDR2 is FYEKMQ (reference sequence). CDR3 loop: CASSLGYRASPMTYEQYF. Here the CDR3 DNA reads TGTGCCAGCAGCTTAGGGTACAGGGCCTCCCCGATGACCTACGAGCAGTACTTC.

This chain uses TRBV6-5 with TRBJ2-7, with D possibly TRBD2 on 5 matching bases. The CDR3 spans 15 residues. V lost 0 bases to trimming and J lost 2 bases, with 11 bases between them. Germline CDR1 MNHEY, CDR2 SVGAGI. CDR3 DNA sequence: TGTGCCAGCAGTTACTCTGGCGGAGGAACCTACGAGCAGTACTTC. This gives the protein CASSYSGGGTYEQYF.

In this sample, this clone turned up once. CDR3 in DNA: TGCGCCAGCAGCGTGACAGGGCCAGAAAAACTGTTTTTT. Translation: CASSVTGPEKLFF. The chain links TRBV5-1 to TRBJ1-4, with 7 bases lining up with TRBD1. CDR1 and CDR2 (germline): SGHRS, YFSETQ. CDR3 length: 13 amino acids. J was trimmed by 8 bases and V by 4 bases; bases with no gene match: 5.

The V call is TRBV27, the J call TRBJ2-1; 9 bases match TRBD1. V was pared by 6 bases and J by 2 bases, with 5 bases of the junction left unmatched. The germline V gene encodes CDR1 MNHEY and CDR2 SMNVEV (reference sequence). This CDR3 is 15 amino acids long. The CDR3 loop reads CASSRTGGAYNEQFF. CDR3 DNA: TGTGCCAGCAGCAGAACAGGGGGCGCCTACAATGAGCAGTTCTTC.

This clone has a handful of counts. This chain uses TRBV5-6 with TRBJ2-5; D is ambiguous. Germline loops: CDR1 SGHDT, CDR2 YYEEEE. The CDR3 is 13 amino acids. Trimming left V 4 bases short and J 5 bases short, with 12 bases between. CDR3 loop: CASSPGTMETQYF. The CDR3 nucleotides are TGTGCCAGCAGCCCCGGTACCATGGAGACCCAGTACTTC.

This clone appeared once. The gene calls are TRBV29-1 and TRBJ1-2, with D unresolved. The ends were cut back, 6 bases at V and 6 bases at J, with 17 bases in the middle. Per germline, CDR1 SQVTM and CDR2 ANQGSEA. The CDR3 sequence is 13 residues long. CDR3 protein: CSVAPQSRDGYTF. The CDR3 DNA is TGCAGCGTCGCACCGCAGAGTCGTGATGGCTACACCTTC.

The chain has TRBV11-3 and TRBJ2-7; 9 bases map to TRBD1. With V trimmed by 6 bases and J by 2 bases, 8 bases remained unmatched. The V gene's germline CDR1 is SGHNT and CDR2 YENEEA. The CDR3 runs to 15 residues. For the CDR3, the DNA is TGTGCCAGCAGGCGCGAGACAGGGGGTACCTACGAGCAGTACTTC. Translated, it gives CASRRETGGTYEQYF.

The chain couples TRBV4-2 to TRBJ2-3; 10 nucleotides line up with TRBD2. CDR1 is LGHNA and CDR2 is YNFKEQ in the germline V gene. This CDR3 has 15 amino acids. The V and J ends lost 5 bases and 3 bases, in that order; junction bases with no gene match: 5. The DNA of the CDR3 is TGTGCCAGCAGCGGGAGCGGGAGGGGTACAGATACGCAGTATTTT. Translating it yields CASSGSGRGTDTQYF.